This TCR beta chain was identified during a study of shared clonotypes between healthy human individuals. Across the whole study: CD8 memory received one plate per donor, CD8 naive two, CD4 memory three and CD4 naive three. Study-level findings and limits: Compared with clonotypes that all four donors shared, non-shared clonotypes had lower generation probabilities. Around 5% of naive CD4 clonotypes were common to a few donors. Read depth was anticipated to influence clonotype sharing among donors.

Looked up from germline, CDR1 is MNHEY and CDR2 is SVGAGI. V was cut by 5 bases and J by 6 bases, with 18 bases left in between. The CDR3 loop spans 15 amino acids. In regard to this clone: Antigen specificity is unknown.

Here immunoSEQ multiplex PCR was the method, and the copy in TCRdb shows in-frame clones only, minus some. The table has some 2,100,000 clones, about 94% seen once. The J gene is TRBJ2-3, the V gene TRBV6-5; D uncertain. The sequencing sample was made of naive CD4+ T cells sorted from blood. Subset: CD45RA+ positively selected. This clonotype originated in a man between 18 and 35 years old in good health. The CDR3 spells CASSPRGATTDTQYF. In nucleotides, the CDR3 is TGTGCCAGCAGTCCACGAGGCGCCACGACGGATACGCAGTATTTT.